This T cell receptor beta chain was found in a study of radiation and T cells in renal cell carcinoma. As to time point: blood 4 weeks post-SBRT, at nephrectomy. Treatment in this sample: 15 Gy SBRT to primary tumor, nephrectomy 4 weeks later. By sample fraction, this clone is large (0.1 to 1%). Antigen: not known. The table came from immunoSEQ multiplex PCR; TCRdb's copy has only in-frame clones and leaves some out. The sample lists 90,000 to 100,000 clones; roughly 82% were seen once. The CDR3 is made up of 15 amino acids. The V end was cut by 3 bases, the J end by 6 bases, with 12 bases between. Germline CDR1 WSHSY, CDR2 SAAADI. Study findings and constraints: From baseline, blood top tumor clonotypes peaked at 2 weeks post-radiation.

The sample was blood, taken from a patient whose treatment included radiotherapy and nephrectomy. The receptor was derived from a man in his sixties with renal cell carcinoma. The chain uses TRBV10-2 and TRBJ1-6; possible D gene TRBD1, 6 bases. This CDR3 reads CASSEGTTTNSPLHF. CDR3 sequence (DNA): TGCGCCAGCAGTGAAGGGACAACTACTAATTCACCCCTCCACTTT.